This is a list of T cell receptor beta chains from one sample in a study of T cell responses to AZD1222 COVID-19 vaccine. TCRdb's table, derived via immunoSEQ multiplex PCR, lists solely in-frame clones and lacks some. Among roughly 190,000 clones listed, over 90% were seen once. Here the sequenced sample was peripheral blood, taken on day 0 of AZD1222 vaccination. The receptor set was obtained from an adult in good health. CDR3s include the opening cysteine and the closing phenylalanine or tryptophan. D genes are given only for firm matches. Part of the rows lack a size; the others show once, few, many or a class for expanded clones.

TRBV5-1	NA	NA	TRBJ2-7	TGCGCCAGCAGCTTGGATCGAGGGTCCTACGAGCAGTACTTC	CASSLDRGSYEQYF
TRBV2	NA	NA	TRBJ1-2	TGTGCCAGCAGCGTGCAGGTCCATGGCTACACCTTC	CASSVQVHGYTF
TRBV10-2	NA	NA	TRBJ1-1	TGCGCCAGCAGCCCCCTGGACGCGGACACTGAAGCTTTCTTT	CASSPLDADTEAFF
TRBV6-5	NA	TRBD1	TRBJ1-5	TGTGCCAGCAGTAGACAGGGGGCCAATCAGCCCCAGCATTTT	CASSRQGANQPQHF
TRBV7-9	NA	TRBD1	TRBJ1-2	TGTGCCAGTAGGTCGGGACAGGGAGCTGCTAACTATGGCTACACCTTC	CASRSGQGAANYGYTF
TRBV6-5	once	NA	TRBJ2-1	TGTGCCAGCAGGGCCGGACTCGCGGGATCCAATGAGCAGTTCTTC	CASRAGLAGSNEQFF
TRBV7-9	NA	NA	TRBJ1-3	TGTGCCAGCAGCTTAGACGGGGGCAGTGGAAACACCATATATTTT	CASSLDGGSGNTIYF
TRBV28	NA	NA	TRBJ1-2	TGTGCCAGCACCCCTGAGGGGCTTAACTATGGCTACACCTTC	CASTPEGLNYGYTF
TRBV7-9	NA	NA	TRBJ1-3	TGTGCCAGCAGCTTAGAGGAAGCAAACACCATATATTTT	CASSLEEANTIYF
TRBV11-3	NA	NA	TRBJ2-7	TGTGCCAGCAGCCCCGATGGATTAGCCGAGCAGTACTTC	CASSPDGLAEQYF
TRBV4-1	NA	TRBD2	TRBJ2-1	TGCGCCAGCAGCCAAGTTTCTAGCGGATCCTACAATGAGCAGTTCTTC	CASSQVSSGSYNEQFF
TRBV6-5	NA	NA	TRBJ1-1	TGTGCCAGCAGTTCCCGACAGAACACTGAAGCTTTCTTT	CASSSRQNTEAFF
TRBV28	NA	NA	TRBJ1-2	TGTGCCAGCAGTTTAGAGGGTAGGGGGGGCTACACCTTC	CASSLEGRGGYTF
TRBV6-5	NA	NA	TRBJ1-1	TGTGCCAGCAGGTTGGAGGTGAGGACTGAAGCTTTCTTT	CASRLEVRTEAFF
TRBV25-1	NA	NA	TRBJ2-1	TGTGCCAGCAGTGGACGGGACTCGTACCCTTACAATGAGCAGTTCTTC	CASSGRDSYPYNEQFF
TRBV5-1	once	TRBD1	TRBJ2-1	TGCGCCAGCAGCTTCCTTCCGGGACAGGCCTTGAATGAGCAGTTCTTC	CASSFLPGQALNEQFF
TRBV13	NA	NA	TRBJ1-6	TGTGCCAGCAGCTTATTGGGCAGGGCCGATAATTCACCCCTCCACTTT	CASSLLGRADNSPLHF
TRBV20-1	NA	NA	TRBJ1-2	TGCAGTGCTAGAGATCTATATGGCTACACCTTC	CSARDLYGYTF
TRBV5-1	NA	TRBD1	TRBJ1-3	TGCGCCAGCAGCTTGGTCAGTATTACAGGGGCATCTGGAAACACCATATATTTT	CASSLVSITGASGNTIYF
TRBV15	NA	NA	TRBJ1-4	TGTGCCACCAGCAGAGATGGCACCATTGGGGTTGAAAAACTGTTTTTT	CATSRDGTIGVEKLFF
TRBV18	NA	TRBD2	TRBJ2-5	TGTGCCAGCTCAGCTTCACTAGCGGGGGAAGAGACCCAGTACTTC	CASSASLAGEETQYF
TRBV19	NA	NA	TRBJ2-2	TGTGCCAGTATCGCGCTAGGGTGGGCCGGGGAGCTGTTTTTT	CASIALGWAGELFF
TRBV4-2	NA	TRBD1	TRBJ1-2	TGTGCCAGCAGCCAAGATAATCGGGACAGGGGTTATGGCTACACCTTC	CASSQDNRDRGYGYTF
TRBV7-8	NA	NA	TRBJ1-4	TGTGCCAGCAGCTTAAAGCGTTTTGGGGGTAATGAAAAACTGTTTTTT	CASSLKRFGGNEKLFF
TRBV3-1/TRBV3-2	NA	NA	TRBJ2-7	TGTGCCAGCAGCCAACTCATACAGACCAACGAGCAGTACTTC	CASSQLIQTNEQYF
TRBV28	NA	TRBD1	TRBJ2-7	TGTGCCAGCAGCAACCGGGACAGAACCTACGAGCAGTACTTC	CASSNRDRTYEQYF
TRBV24-1	NA	NA	TRBJ2-1	TGTGCCACCAGTGTCTACGGGGCCAATGAGCAGTTCTTC	CATSVYGANEQFF
TRBV9	NA	NA	TRBJ1-2	TGTGCCAGCAGCGTAGACGGTGGGGACTATGGCTACACCTTC	CASSVDGGDYGYTF
TRBV3-1/TRBV3-2	NA	TRBD1	TRBJ2-7	TGTGCCAGCAGCCAAGTCTCAGGGGGCCGGAGCTCCTACGAGCAGTACTTC	CASSQVSGGRSSYEQYF
TRBV6-5	NA	NA	TRBJ1-1	TGTGCCAGCAGTCCAACGGGACTCTGGGGAGAAGCTTTCTTT	CASSPTGLWGEAFF
TRBV6-5	NA	NA	TRBJ1-1	TGTGCCAGCAGGTTGAACACTGAAGCTTTCTTT	CASRLNTEAFF
TRBV5-1	NA	NA	TRBJ2-2	TGCGCCAGCAGGGAGGACTGGAACACCGGGGAGCTGTTTTTT	CASREDWNTGELFF